This TCR beta chain was retrieved from a study of T cell repertoires in cytomegalovirus infection. Overall study context: Evidence of both CMV infection and a matching HLA type came from public TCR beta signatures.

The CDR3 consists of 16 residues. J lost 5 bases, V lost 5 bases, and 10 bases had no gene match. Germline V gene sequence: CDR1 SEHNR, CDR2 FQNEAQ (reference sequence). This clonotype has a count of ten or more. The antigen is not known. Points from the study as a whole: The cumulative frequency of public TCR beta families identified carriers of CMV plus the relevant HLA. Dominating the ex vivo response were TCR beta clonotypes that were CMV-specific and HLA-C-restricted.

In TCRdb, the reads were re-called with MiXCR into one record per CDR3 protein. The table lists about 240,000 distinct CDR3 sequences, 6% to 8% of them singletons, with about 6.5% in the top ten. The source is a human donor in good health (CMV status not recorded). Some clones in this sample may be carry-over from other donors' samples. J is TRBJ2-1 and V is TRBV7-9; 9 positions agree with TRBD1. Sequencing was performed on PBMCs. The DNA of the CDR3 is TGTGCCAGCAGCGGAAGAACAGGGGGCCTAAACAATGAGCAGTTCTTC. Protein: CASSGRTGGLNNEQFF.